Following are 26 T cell receptor beta chains from one sample sequenced in a study of beta chain features in type 1 diabetes. Study-level results: Shortening of TCRB CDR3s, moderate but significant, appeared in all four CD4+ subsets of Type 1 diabetes patients.

No antigen is known for these receptors. Expressed TCRB transcripts got sequenced, as all isolated RNA was reverse transcribed. TCRdb's copy holds only in-frame clones and misses some; the assay was immunoSEQ multiplex PCR. The table includes 250,000 or so clones, just over 20% detected once. The sample consisted of naive CD4+ T cells from blood. Receptors originate from a woman between 40 and 55 years old with type 1 diabetes.

The chain employs TRBV30 and TRBJ2-6, with no clear D. CDR1 and CDR2 from the germline V gene are GTSNPN and SVGIG (reference sequence). The V end lost 3 bases, the J end lost 0 bases, and 3 bases lay between the germline ends. This CDR3 is 13 amino acids long. The CDR3 protein is CAWSFSGANVLTF. The DNA of the CDR3 is TGTGCCTGGAGCTTCTCTGGGGCCAACGTCCTGACTTTC. The full variable domain, its missing parts supplied by reference TRBV30 and TRBJ2-6, is SQTIHQWPATLVQPVGSPLSLECTVEGTSNPNLYWYRQAAGRGLQLLFYSVGIGQISSEVPQNLSASRPQDRQFILSSKKLLLSDSGFYLCAWSFSGANVLTFGAGSRLTVL.

This clone came up a few times. The chain is built from TRBV4-3 and TRBJ2-5; a weak D match, TRBD1 (6 bases). Looked up from germline, CDR1 is LGHNA and CDR2 is YSLEER. Trimming pared 4 bases from V and 3 bases from J, leaving 15 bases between. CDR3 length equals 15 residues. The DNA for the CDR3 is TGCGCCAGCAGCCGCACAGGGAAGGTCGAAGAGACCCAGTACTTC. This translates into CASSRTGKVEETQYF.

The V call is TRBV28, the J call TRBJ2-5, with 9 bases aligning to TRBD1. The CDR3 loop spans 13 amino acids. Trimming cost V 6 bases and J 3 bases; bases outside gene matches: 2. Per germline, CDR1 MDHEN and CDR2 SYDVKM. Here the CDR3 reads CASRRQGEETQYF. Written as DNA, the CDR3 is TGTGCCAGCAGACGACAGGGGGAAGAGACCCAGTACTTC.

This sequence joins TRBV9 and TRBJ2-1; D is undetermined. Germline assignment: CDR1 SGDLS and CDR2 YYNGEE. This CDR3 has 15 amino acids. The V end was cut by 0 bases, the J end by 0 bases, with 7 bases between. CDR3 in amino acids: CASSVGASSYNEQFF. Here the CDR3 DNA reads TGTGCCAGCAGCGTAGGAGCGAGCTCCTACAATGAGCAGTTCTTC.

This clone was picked up a small number of times. V is TRBV7-9 and J is TRBJ2-3; TRBD1 matches 8 bases. This CDR3 has 14 amino acids. CDR1 and CDR2 (germline): SEHNR, FQNEAQ (reference sequence). The ends lost 5 bases at V and 4 bases at J; junction bases unmatched: 5. CDR3 DNA sequence: TGTGCCAGCAGCCGAGAGACAGGGGCAGATACGCAGTATTTT. Translated: CASSRETGADTQYF.

The rearrangement uses TRBV9 and TRBJ2-5, with D perhaps matching TRBD1 (5 bases). V lost 3 bases and J 3 bases, leaving 12 bases between the germline ends. Germline values: CDR1 SGDLS, CDR2 YYNGEE. The CDR3 totals 14 residues. The CDR3 is CASSAGLSEETQYF. For the CDR3, the DNA is TGTGCCAGCAGCGCAGGGTTATCAGAAGAGACCCAGTACTTC.

The chain links TRBV7-2 to TRBJ1-4; 7 bases agree with TRBD1. Losses at the gene ends were 4 bases for V and 8 bases for J; bases not matched to a gene: 7. The CDR3 loop spans 14 amino acids. Germline values: CDR1 SGHTA, CDR2 FQGNSA. Written as DNA, the CDR3 is TGTGCCAGCAGCTCCGGGACAGTGCCGGAAAAACTGTTTTTT. Protein: CASSSGTVPEKLFF.

This clone was observed a few times. The chain joins TRBV29-1 to TRBJ1-4; D gene ambiguous. From germline, CDR1 is SQVTM and CDR2 ANQGSEA. The CDR3 is made up of 13 amino acids. The V gene lost 4 bases and the J gene lost 4 bases, with 10 bases spanning the gap. The CDR3 DNA reads TGCAGCGTTGCTACAGTTTATAATGAAAAACTGTTTTTT. Translating it yields CSVATVYNEKLFF.

V gene TRBV7-2 combines with J gene TRBJ2-7, with 10 nucleotides matching TRBD1. CDR1 and CDR2 (germline): SGHTA, FQGNSA. V was clipped by 5 bases and J by 4 bases; unmatched bases: 8. The CDR3 is 15 residues long. The CDR3 is CASSAGQGWIYEQYF. The CDR3 DNA is TGTGCCAGCAGCGCGGGACAGGGGTGGATTTACGAGCAGTACTTC. Full variable domain (remainder filled in from reference TRBV7-2 and TRBJ2-7): GAGVSQSPSNKVTEKGKDVELRCDPISGHTALYWYRQSLGQGLEFLIYFQGNSAPDKSGLPSDRFSAERTGGSVSTLTIQRTQQEDSAVYLCASSAGQGWIYEQYFGPGTRLTVT.

This clone was seen a handful of times. The genes are TRBV30 and TRBJ2-3; 7 positions agree with TRBD2. Germline V gene data show CDR1 as GTSNPN and CDR2 as SVGIG (reference sequence). Unmatched junction bases numbered 7, after V lost 2 bases and J lost 2 bases. There are 15 residues in the CDR3. The CDR3 DNA sequence: TGTGCCTGGAGTAGCGGCGGGAGCTTCACAGATACGCAGTATTTT. As protein: CAWSSGGSFTDTQYF.

The rearrangement joins TRBV7-2 to TRBJ2-5; D possibly corresponds to TRBD2 (5 bases). The CDR3 totals 14 residues. The germline gives CDR1 SGHTA, CDR2 FQGNSA. V lost 4 bases, J lost 5 bases, and 14 bases lay in between. The CDR3 is CASSYIPPGETQYF. In DNA, the CDR3 is TGTGCCAGCAGCTACATACCTCCGGGGGAGACCCAGTACTTC.

V usage is TRBV18 and J usage is TRBJ2-7; D is possibly TRBD2 (6 bases). This CDR3 has 16 residues. Looked up from germline, CDR1 is KGHSH and CDR2 is LQKENI. Trimming pared 2 bases from V and 3 bases from J, leaving 17 bases between. CDR3: CASSPSQGGVGYEQYF. In DNA form, the CDR3 reads TGTGCCAGCTCACCAAGCCAGGGAGGTGTGGGCTACGAGCAGTACTTC.

This clone occurred a few times. V and J are TRBV7-2 and TRBJ1-5; TRBD1 matches 7 bases. Germline V gene data show CDR1 as SGHTA and CDR2 as FQGNSA. V trimming: 5 bases; J trimming: 4 bases; junction bases outside the gene matches: 11. The CDR3 totals 16 residues. CDR3 loop: CASSPRDSGTNQPQHF. CDR3 in DNA: TGTGCCAGCAGCCCGAGGGACAGCGGAACGAATCAGCCCCAGCATTTT.

This chain links TRBV7-3 with TRBJ2-6; D perhaps matches TRBD1 (7 bases). Germline values: CDR1 SGHTA, CDR2 FQGTGA. Between the trimmed V and J ends, which lost 2 bases and 0 bases, there was a span of 14 bases. The CDR3 sequence is 18 residues long. As DNA, the CDR3 is TGTGCCAGCAGCTTACGGGCAGGGGGGACCTCTGGGGCCAACGTCCTGACTTTC. Translation gives CASSLRAGGTSGANVLTF. The full variable domain, rest sourced from reference TRBV7-3 and TRBJ2-6, is GAGVSQTPSNKVTEKGKYVELRCDPISGHTALYWYRQSLGQGPEFLIYFQGTGAADDSGLPNDRFFAVRPEGSVSTLKIQRTERGDSAVYLCASSLRAGGTSGANVLTFGAGSRLTVL.

The rearrangement joins TRBV7-7 to TRBJ2-5, with TRBD1 matching 8 bases. Per germline, CDR1 SSHAT and CDR2 FNYEAQ (reference sequence). The ends lost 2 bases at V and 4 bases at J; junction bases unmatched: 12. The CDR3 has 17 amino acids. The CDR3 nucleotides read TGTGCCAGCAGCTTAAAATTCGGGACAGGTTGGGGAGAGACCCAGTACTTC. This translates into CASSLKFGTGWGETQYF. Supplemented by reference TRBV7-7 and TRBJ2-5, the full variable domain reads GAGVSQSPRYKVTKRGQDVTLRCDPISSHATLYWYQQALGQGPEFLTYFNYEAQPDKSGLPSDRFSAERPEGSISTLTIQRTEQRDSAMYRCASSLKFGTGWGETQYFGPGTRLLVL.

This clone appeared a few times. The chain recombines TRBV15 with TRBJ1-4; D is perhaps TRBD1 (5 bases). Germline values: CDR1 LNHNV, CDR2 YYDKDF (reference sequence). The CDR3 totals 20 residues. Trimming cost V 0 bases and J 0 bases, with 20 bases left between them. CDR3 DNA: TGTGCCACCAGCAGAGATCTGGGGCAGGTACCTAGTGCAACTAATGAAAAACTGTTTTTT. This codes for CATSRDLGQVPSATNEKLFF. The whole variable domain, remainder taken from reference TRBV15 and TRBJ1-4, is DAMVIQNPRYQVTQFGKPVTLSCSQTLNHNVMYWYQQKSSQAPKLLFHYYDKDFNNEADTPDNFQSRRPNTSFCFLDIRSPGLGDTAMYLCATSRDLGQVPSATNEKLFFGSGTQLSVL.

The chain couples TRBV28 to TRBJ2-4, with a possible D match to TRBD2 (5 bases). The CDR3 is made up of 13 amino acids. Trimming took off 3 bases at V and 2 bases at J, with 5 bases between the two ends. Germline-derived CDR1 and CDR2 are MDHEN and SYDVKM. CDR3 nucleotides: TGTGCCAGCAGTTTCGGGACCAAAAACATTCAGTACTTC. Translating it yields CASSFGTKNIQYF.

This clone was detected only a few times. This CDR3 is CASSPWSMNTEAFF. The CDR3 nucleotides read TGTGCCAGCTCACCGTGGAGCATGAACACTGAAGCTTTCTTT. The chain couples TRBV18 to TRBJ1-1; D remains ambiguous. This CDR3 has 14 residues. The germline V and J ends were trimmed by 3 bases and 0 bases, with 8 bases remaining between them. CDR1 is KGHSH and CDR2 is LQKENI in the germline V gene.

This clone was seen only a few times. The V call is TRBV6-6, the J call TRBJ2-7; TRBD1 aligns across 8 bases. The J segment lost 3 bases and the V segment lost 6 bases, leaving 4 bases of the junction unmatched. CDR1 MNHNY and CDR2 SVGAGI come from the germline V gene (reference sequence). This CDR3 is built from 13 residues. The DNA of the CDR3 is TGTGCCAGCAGAGCCACAGGGGGCTACGAGCAGTACTTC. This codes for CASRATGGYEQYF.

CDR3 loop: CASSQGGSEQYF. The CDR3 coding sequence is TGTGCCAGCAGCCAAGGAGGGAGCGAGCAGTACTTC. The chain is built from TRBV14 and TRBJ2-7, with D possibly TRBD2 on 5 matching bases. Trimming shortened V by 1 base and J by 6 bases, and 7 bases separated the two germline ends. Germline-derived CDR1 and CDR2 are SGHDN and FVKESK. The CDR3 totals 12 residues.

The rearrangement joins TRBV2 to TRBJ2-5; 9 nucleotides align to TRBD2. This CDR3 has 10 residues. Germline V gene lookup returns CDR1 SNHLY and CDR2 FYNNEI. CDR3 nucleotides: TGTAGCGGGGGGTTGGAGACCCAGTACTTC. It yields the protein CSGGLETQYF.

The rearrangement links TRBV30 to TRBJ1-2; D might be TRBD1 (5 bases). CDR1 GTSNPN and CDR2 SVGIG come from the germline V gene (reference sequence). This CDR3 is built from 17 residues. Trimming took 0 bases from V and 0 from J, leaving 17 bases between them. CDR3 in amino acids: CAWSVSPHRRANYGYTF. As DNA, the CDR3 is TGTGCCTGGAGTGTAAGTCCCCACAGGCGAGCTAACTATGGCTACACCTTC. The whole variable domain, filled in from reference TRBV30 and TRBJ1-2, reads SQTIHQWPATLVQPVGSPLSLECTVEGTSNPNLYWYRQAAGRGLQLLFYSVGIGQISSEVPQNLSASRPQDRQFILSSKKLLLSDSGFYLCAWSVSPHRRANYGYTFGSGTRLTVV.

This clone came up a few times. V is TRBV5-4 and J is TRBJ1-5; TRBD1 is a possible D gene (5 bases). CDR3 length equals 14 residues. V dropped 0 bases and J dropped 5 bases, with 9 bases sitting between them. The germline CDR1 and CDR2 sequences are SGHNT and YYREEE (reference sequence). This chain's CDR3 is CASSLGGSDQPQHF. The CDR3 DNA is TGTGCCAGCAGCTTGGGGGGCTCGGATCAGCCCCAGCATTTT.

The chain is built from TRBV30 and TRBJ1-4; 8 nucleotides agree with TRBD1. The germline V gene has CDR1 GTSNPN and CDR2 SVGIG (reference sequence). The CDR3 has 14 residues. V was clipped by 0 bases and J by 8 bases; unmatched bases: 5. Here the CDR3 reads CAWSVETGVEKLFF. The CDR3 DNA reads as TGTGCCTGGAGTGTCGAGACAGGGGTAGAAAAACTGTTTTTT.

The chain uses TRBV7-2 and TRBJ2-1; D may be TRBD1 (6 bases). V shed 1 base and J shed 6 bases, with 22 bases lying between them. CDR3 length: 18 amino acids. Germline V gene lookup returns CDR1 SGHTA and CDR2 FQGNSA. DNA for the CDR3: TGTGCCAGCAGCTTAGGAGGCATAGGGGGAATGTGGGCCAATGAGCAGTTCTTC. Translated, it gives CASSLGGIGGMWANEQFF.

This clone was observed a few times. The V call is TRBV7-9, the J call TRBJ1-1; D unclear. Germline V gives CDR1 SEHNR, CDR2 FQNEAQ (reference sequence). The CDR3 length is 13 residues. V gave up 4 bases and J gave up 3 bases, with 9 bases separating them. In nucleotides, the CDR3 is TGTGCCAGCAGCTCCTATACGGACACTGAAGCTTTCTTT. This codes for CASSSYTDTEAFF.